The clone carrying this TCR beta chain was seen only a few times. The source of the sample is a study of T cells in localized non-small cell lung cancer. Profiling relied on immunoSEQ multiplex PCR, and the TCRdb table lists in-frame clones only, not all of them. The sample carries about 2,000 clones, roughly a sixth recorded once. V shed 3 bases, J shed 4 bases, and the junction held 10 bases outside the gene matches. Germline V CDR1 and CDR2: SGHNT, YENEEA. There are 18 residues in the CDR3. The source was lung tumor tissue, collected before any cancer treatment. This TCR was sampled from a female donor aged 60 or older with stage I squamous cell lung carcinoma. The V call is TRBV11-3, the J call TRBJ2-2; 11 bases match TRBD2. CDR3 loop: CASSLKLAGVIGTGELFF. The CDR3 bases are TGTGCCAGCAGCTTGAAACTAGCGGGAGTTATTGGCACCGGGGAGCTGTTTTTT.